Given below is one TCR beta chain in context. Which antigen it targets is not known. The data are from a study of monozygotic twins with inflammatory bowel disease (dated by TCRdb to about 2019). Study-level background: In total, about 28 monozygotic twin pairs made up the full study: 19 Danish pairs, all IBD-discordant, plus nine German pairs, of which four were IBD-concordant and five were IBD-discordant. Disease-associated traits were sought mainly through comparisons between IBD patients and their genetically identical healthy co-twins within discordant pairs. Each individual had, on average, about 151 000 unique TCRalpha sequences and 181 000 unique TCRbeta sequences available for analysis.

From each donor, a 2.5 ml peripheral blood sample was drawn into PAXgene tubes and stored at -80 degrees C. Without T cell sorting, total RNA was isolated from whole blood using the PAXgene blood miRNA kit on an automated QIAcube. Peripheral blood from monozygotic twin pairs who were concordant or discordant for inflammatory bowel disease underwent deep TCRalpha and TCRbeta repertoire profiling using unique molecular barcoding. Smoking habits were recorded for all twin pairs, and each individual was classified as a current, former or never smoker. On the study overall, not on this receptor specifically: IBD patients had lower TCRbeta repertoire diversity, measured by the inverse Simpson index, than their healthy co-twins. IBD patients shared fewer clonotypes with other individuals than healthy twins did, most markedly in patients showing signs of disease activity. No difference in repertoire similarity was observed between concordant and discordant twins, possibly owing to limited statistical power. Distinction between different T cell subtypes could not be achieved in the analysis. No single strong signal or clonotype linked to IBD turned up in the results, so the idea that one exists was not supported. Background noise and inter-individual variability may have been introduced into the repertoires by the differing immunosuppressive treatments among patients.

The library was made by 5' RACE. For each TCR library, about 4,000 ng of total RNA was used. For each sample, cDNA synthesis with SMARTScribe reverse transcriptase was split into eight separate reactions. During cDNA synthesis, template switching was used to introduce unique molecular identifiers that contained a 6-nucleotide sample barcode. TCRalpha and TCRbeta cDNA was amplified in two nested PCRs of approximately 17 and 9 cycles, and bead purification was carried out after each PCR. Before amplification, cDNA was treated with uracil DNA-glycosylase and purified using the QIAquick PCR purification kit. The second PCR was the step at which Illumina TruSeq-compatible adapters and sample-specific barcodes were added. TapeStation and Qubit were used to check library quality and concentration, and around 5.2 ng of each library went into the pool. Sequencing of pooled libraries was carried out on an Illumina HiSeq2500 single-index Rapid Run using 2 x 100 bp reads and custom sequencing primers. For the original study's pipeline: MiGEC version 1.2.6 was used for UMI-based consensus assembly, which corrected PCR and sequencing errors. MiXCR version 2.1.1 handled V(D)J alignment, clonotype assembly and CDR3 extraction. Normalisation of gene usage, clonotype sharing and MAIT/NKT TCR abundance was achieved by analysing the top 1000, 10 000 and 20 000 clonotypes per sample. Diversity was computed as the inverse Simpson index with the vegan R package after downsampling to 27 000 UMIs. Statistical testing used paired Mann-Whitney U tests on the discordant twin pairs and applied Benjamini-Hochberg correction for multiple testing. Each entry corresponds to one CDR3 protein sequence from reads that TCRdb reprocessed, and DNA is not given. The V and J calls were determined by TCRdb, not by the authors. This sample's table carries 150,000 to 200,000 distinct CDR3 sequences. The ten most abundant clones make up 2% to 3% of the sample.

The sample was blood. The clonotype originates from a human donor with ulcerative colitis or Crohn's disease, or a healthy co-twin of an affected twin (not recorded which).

CDR3 protein: CASSLTGATGGVSTDTQYF. The chain is encoded by TRBV7-3 joined to TRBJ2-3. The germline V gene encodes CDR1 SGHTA and CDR2 FQGTGA. The CDR3 numbers 19 residues from cysteine through phenylalanine. No DNA appears here.